These T cell receptor beta chains were read from a single sample in a study of technical replicates of blood from a handful of donors. Assay: immunoSEQ multiplex PCR; the TCRdb copy retains only in-frame clones and omits some. This table holds about 62,000 clones, nearly 90% found once. The sequenced sample consisted of PBMCs. The receptor source for this set is a human donor in good health. Some clones in this sample may be carry-over from other donors' samples. CDR3s include the opening cysteine and the closing phenylalanine or tryptophan. A D gene is named only where the DNA matches it firmly. Size tells how often a clone was seen (once, few, many) or the class of an expanded clone, and some rows leave it out.

clone_size: .
d_call: TRBD1
j_call: TRBJ1-4
v_call: TRBV30
cdr3_aa: CAWSVRTGNNEKLFF
cdr3_nt: TGTGCCTGGAGTGTAAGGACAGGGAATAATGAAAAACTGTTTTTT

clone_size: .
d_call: .
j_call: TRBJ2-7
v_call: TRBV5-1
cdr3_aa: CASHTYSYEQYF
cdr3_nt: TGCGCCAGCCACACATACTCCTACGAGCAGTACTTC

clone_size: .
d_call: .
j_call: TRBJ2-6
v_call: TRBV23-1
cdr3_aa: CASSQSRVGGRANVLTF
cdr3_nt: TGCGCCAGCAGTCAATCCCGCGTGGGGGGTCGGGCCAACGTCCTGACTTTC

clone_size: .
d_call: TRBD1
j_call: TRBJ2-3
v_call: TRBV6-4
cdr3_aa: CASSRETGDTDTQYF
cdr3_nt: TGTGCCAGCTCGCGAGAGACAGGGGACACAGATACGCAGTATTTT

clone_size: .
d_call: TRBD1
j_call: TRBJ2-5
v_call: TRBV10-1
cdr3_aa: CASSPRDRVETQYF
cdr3_nt: TGCGCCAGCAGCCCTCGGGACAGGGTGGAGACCCAGTACTTC

clone_size: .
d_call: .
j_call: TRBJ1-1
v_call: TRBV10-3
cdr3_aa: CASGSERDTEAFF
cdr3_nt: TGTGCTAGTGGCTCCGAGAGGGACACTGAAGCTTTCTTT

clone_size: .
d_call: .
j_call: TRBJ2-5
v_call: TRBV29-1
cdr3_aa: CSVEGGPTAQYF
cdr3_nt: TGCAGCGTTGAGGGGGGGCCAACGGCCCAGTACTTC

clone_size: .
d_call: .
j_call: TRBJ2-7
v_call: TRBV30
cdr3_aa: CAWSVQSYEQYF
cdr3_nt: TGTGCCTGGAGTGTACAGAGTTACGAGCAGTACTTC

clone_size: .
d_call: TRBD1
j_call: TRBJ1-2
v_call: TRBV2
cdr3_aa: CASRGQGDNYGYTF
cdr3_nt: TGTGCCAGCAGGGGACAGGGCGATAACTATGGCTACACCTTC

clone_size: .
d_call: TRBD2
j_call: TRBJ2-5
v_call: TRBV5-4
cdr3_aa: CASSLLAGGGETQYF
cdr3_nt: TGTGCCAGCAGTTTGCTAGCGGGAGGCGGTGAGACCCAGTACTTC

clone_size: .
d_call: TRBD2
j_call: TRBJ2-1
v_call: TRBV30
cdr3_aa: CAWSRGGEWGNEQFF
cdr3_nt: TGTGCCTGGTCACGGGGGGGGGAATGGGGTAATGAGCAGTTCTTC

clone_size: .
d_call: TRBD2
j_call: TRBJ2-5
v_call: TRBV2
cdr3_aa: CASRAILAGSQETQYF
cdr3_nt: TGTGCCAGCAGGGCTATTCTAGCGGGGAGCCAAGAGACCCAGTACTTC

clone_size: .
d_call: .
j_call: TRBJ2-3
v_call: TRBV7-9
cdr3_aa: CASSPRGGSDTQYF
cdr3_nt: TGTGCCAGCAGCCCTAGGGGGGGATCGGATACGCAGTATTTT

clone_size: .
d_call: .
j_call: TRBJ1-5
v_call: TRBV2
cdr3_aa: CASSADSTINQPQHF
cdr3_nt: TGTGCCAGCAGTGCGGACAGCACCATCAATCAGCCCCAGCATTTT

clone_size: once
d_call: TRBD1
j_call: TRBJ1-6
v_call: TRBV27
cdr3_aa: CASRLERDRQNSPLHF
cdr3_nt: TGTGCCAGCAGACTAGAACGGGACAGACAAAATTCACCCCTCCACTTT

clone_size: .
d_call: .
j_call: TRBJ1-1
v_call: TRBV19
cdr3_aa: CASSDTSNTEAFF
cdr3_nt: TGTGCCAGTAGCGACACCTCGAACACTGAAGCTTTCTTT

clone_size: .
d_call: .
j_call: TRBJ2-7
v_call: TRBV11-2
cdr3_aa: CASSLISGLSLTEQYF
cdr3_nt: TGTGCCAGCAGCTTAATAAGCGGACTATCATTGACCGAGCAGTACTTC

clone_size: .
d_call: .
j_call: TRBJ1-3
v_call: TRBV5-1
cdr3_aa: CASSRVSGNTIYF
cdr3_nt: TGCGCCAGCAGCCGCGTATCTGGAAACACCATATATTTT

clone_size: .
d_call: .
j_call: TRBJ2-1
v_call: TRBV4-2
cdr3_aa: CASSQGSGTLKNNEQFF
cdr3_nt: TGTGCCAGCAGCCAAGGTTCCGGGACTCTAAAGAACAATGAGCAGTTCTTC

clone_size: .
d_call: .
j_call: TRBJ1-1
v_call: TRBV6-5
cdr3_aa: CASSHVLPGGTEAFF
cdr3_nt: TGTGCCAGCAGCCACGTCCTCCCCGGGGGCACTGAAGCTTTCTTT

clone_size: .
d_call: TRBD2
j_call: TRBJ2-5
v_call: TRBV5-1
cdr3_aa: CASSHRKSGGMETQYF
cdr3_nt: TGCGCCAGCAGCCATCGGAAAAGCGGGGGTATGGAGACCCAGTACTTC

clone_size: .
d_call: TRBD2
j_call: TRBJ2-1
v_call: TRBV29-1
cdr3_aa: CSVVPTSGGEQFF
cdr3_nt: TGCAGCGTTGTCCCGACTAGCGGGGGTGAGCAGTTCTTC

clone_size: .
d_call: .
j_call: TRBJ2-7
v_call: TRBV5-6
cdr3_aa: CASSRYLVNYEQYF
cdr3_nt: TGTGCCAGCAGCCGTTACTTGGTGAACTACGAGCAGTACTTC

clone_size: .
d_call: .
j_call: TRBJ2-1
v_call: TRBV14
cdr3_aa: CASSRESGFIGEQFF
cdr3_nt: TGTGCCAGCAGCCGAGAGAGCGGGTTTATTGGTGAGCAGTTCTTC

clone_size: .
d_call: TRBD2
j_call: TRBJ2-5
v_call: TRBV5-1
cdr3_aa: CASGLAGGETQYF
cdr3_nt: TGCGCCAGCGGACTAGCGGGGGGTGAGACCCAGTACTTC

clone_size: .
d_call: .
j_call: TRBJ1-1
v_call: TRBV9
cdr3_aa: CASSFQAGVGTEAFF
cdr3_nt: TGTGCCAGCAGTTTCCAAGCGGGGGTGGGCACTGAAGCTTTCTTT

clone_size: .
d_call: .
j_call: TRBJ2-2
v_call: TRBV5-1
cdr3_aa: CASSDPRGPNTGELFF
cdr3_nt: TGCGCCAGCAGCGACCCCAGGGGACCTAACACCGGGGAGCTGTTTTTT

clone_size: .
d_call: .
j_call: TRBJ2-1
v_call: TRBV29-1
cdr3_aa: CSVVSRRDEQFF
cdr3_nt: TGCAGCGTTGTCTCTAGGAGGGATGAGCAGTTCTTC

clone_size: .
d_call: TRBD1
j_call: TRBJ2-5
v_call: TRBV2
cdr3_aa: CASRATGGIGETQYF
cdr3_nt: TGTGCCAGCAGGGCGACAGGGGGCATCGGAGAGACCCAGTACTTC

clone_size: .
d_call: TRBD1
j_call: TRBJ1-1
v_call: TRBV10-1
cdr3_aa: CASRGQGPREAFF
cdr3_nt: TGCGCCAGCAGGGGACAGGGCCCGAGGGAAGCTTTCTTT

clone_size: .
d_call: .
j_call: TRBJ2-2
v_call: TRBV30
cdr3_aa: CAWSRDTHTGELFF
cdr3_nt: TGTGCCTGGAGTCGGGACACACACACCGGGGAGCTGTTTTTT

clone_size: .
d_call: .
j_call: TRBJ2-3
v_call: TRBV6-6
cdr3_aa: CASSSGGAGDTQYF
cdr3_nt: TGTGCCAGCAGTTCGGGCGGGGCGGGAGATACGCAGTATTTT

clone_size: .
d_call: TRBD1
j_call: TRBJ1-1
v_call: TRBV9
cdr3_aa: CASSVGRGETENTEAFF
cdr3_nt: TGTGCCAGCAGCGTTGGCAGGGGGGAGACGGAGAACACTGAAGCTTTCTTT

clone_size: once
d_call: TRBD2
j_call: TRBJ2-7
v_call: TRBV13
cdr3_aa: CASSWSGGLREQYF
cdr3_nt: TGTGCCAGCAGCTGGAGCGGGGGACTAAGGGAGCAGTACTTC

clone_size: .
d_call: .
j_call: TRBJ2-7
v_call: TRBV2
cdr3_aa: CASRGAAYEQYF
cdr3_nt: TGTGCCAGCAGGGGGGCGGCCTACGAGCAGTACTTC

clone_size: .
d_call: TRBD1
j_call: TRBJ2-7
v_call: TRBV7-2
cdr3_aa: CASSLMPGQPYEQYF
cdr3_nt: TGTGCCAGCAGCCTAATGCCGGGACAGCCCTACGAGCAGTACTTC

clone_size: .
d_call: TRBD2
j_call: TRBJ2-2
v_call: TRBV4-1
cdr3_aa: CASSQDPPGLVSSGELFF
cdr3_nt: TGCGCCAGCAGCCAAGATCCCCCGGGACTAGTTTCGTCCGGGGAGCTGTTTTTT

clone_size: .
d_call: .
j_call: TRBJ1-2
v_call: TRBV5-1
cdr3_aa: CASSLGRVYGYTF
cdr3_nt: TGCGCCAGCAGCTTGGGCAGGGTTTATGGCTACACCTTC

clone_size: once
d_call: TRBD1
j_call: TRBJ2-2
v_call: TRBV12-5
cdr3_aa: CASGPSRGRFGTGELFF
cdr3_nt: TGTGCTAGTGGTCCTTCCAGGGGGCGCTTCGGGACGGGGGAGCTGTTTTTT

clone_size: .
d_call: .
j_call: TRBJ1-5
v_call: TRBV10-3
cdr3_aa: CAIGKTGDSNQPQHF
cdr3_nt: TGTGCCATCGGTAAGACGGGTGATAGCAATCAGCCCCAGCATTTT

clone_size: .
d_call: .
j_call: TRBJ2-1
v_call: TRBV7-6
cdr3_aa: CASSPRAAGFSEQFF
cdr3_nt: TGTGCCAGCAGCCCCAGGGCCGCGGGGTTTAGTGAGCAGTTCTTC

clone_size: .
d_call: TRBD2
j_call: TRBJ2-1
v_call: TRBV2
cdr3_aa: CASRKLAGGVYNEQFF
cdr3_nt: TGTGCCAGCAGGAAGCTAGCGGGTGGCGTCTACAATGAGCAGTTCTTC